A single sample is the source of the 32 T cell receptor beta chains below, sequenced in a study of read filtering for tumor transcriptome and immune sequencing. The library was built from about 0.4 ug RNA with molecular barcoded adaptors for alpha/delta and beta/gamma chains. TCRdb redid the calling of the reads with MiXCR, one entry per CDR3 protein. The repertoire holds 62,000 or so distinct CDR3 sequences, with approximately 15% as singletons. Sequenced sample: a population of CD138-negative cells sorted from bone marrow. The receptors shown here come from a donor older than 35 with multiple myeloma.

At least ten counts were recorded for this clonotype. The gene calls are TRBV30 and TRBJ2-1; 11 bases map to TRBD2. Trimming took 0 bases from V and 12 from J; bases not matched to a gene: 10. The CDR3 has 15 residues. Germline V gene sequence: CDR1 GTSNPN, CDR2 SVGIG (reference sequence). The CDR3 region is CAWSVLGLAEVGQFF. The CDR3 nucleotides are TGTGCCTGGAGTGTACTGGGACTAGCGGAGGTGGGGCAGTTCTTC.

For this clonotype: A much larger clone is a single base away; this may be a read error. The V gene is TRBV6-6, the J gene TRBJ2-7; 8 bases are shared with TRBD2. The germline gives CDR1 MNHNY, CDR2 SVGAGI (reference sequence). The CDR3 is made up of 15 amino acids. V dropped 2 bases and J dropped 2; count of bases not matched to a gene: 5. The CDR3 spells CASSYKRELPYEQYF. The CDR3 DNA sequence: TGTGCCAGCAGTTACAAGCGGGAGCTTCCCTACGAGCAGTACTTC.

With regard to this clonotype: A much larger clone lies one base from this, so it may be a read error. V is TRBV6-2 or TRBV6-3 and J is TRBJ1-1; no definite D call. Trimming shortened V by 6 bases and J by 7 bases, and 9 bases separated the two germline ends. This CDR3 spans 11 amino acids. Germline V gives CDR1 MNHEY, CDR2 SVGEGT. The CDR3 DNA is TGTGCCAGCAGGAGAAACTATGAAGCTTTCTTT. It encodes CASRRNYEAFF.

This clonotype was recorded many times. The chain links TRBV6-5 to TRBJ2-6, with D possibly matching TRBD2 (5 bases). V lost 6 bases and J lost 2, with 11 bases in between. Germline CDR1 is MNHEY and CDR2 is SVGAGI. The CDR3 runs 15 residues. The CDR3 region is CASSIGLTGANVLTF. The CDR3 DNA reads as TGTGCCAGCAGCATCGGACTTACTGGGGCCAACGTCCTGACTTTC.

This clonotype was seen more than once but under ten times. This chain links TRBV21-1 with TRBJ2-3; TRBD1 is taken as the D call from the table, unchecked against the DNA. TRBV21-1 is a pseudogene locus. The CDR3 length is 17 residues. The CDR3 DNA is TGTGCCAGCAGCAAAATTAGGGCGGACTCTAGCACAGATACGCAGTATTTT. Its translation is CASSKIRADSSTDTQYF.

This clonotype occurred many times. The chain carries TRBV20-1 and TRBJ1-5; tentatively, D is TRBD1 (6 bases). This CDR3 is 14 amino acids long. Germline V gives CDR1 DFQATT, CDR2 SNEGSKA (reference sequence). V dropped 3 bases and J dropped 2 bases, with 11 bases sitting between them. Here the CDR3 reads CSASQGSGNQPQHF. DNA for the CDR3: TGCAGTGCTAGCCAGGGGTCTGGCAATCAGCCCCAGCATTTT.

As regards this clonotype: This may arise from a read error, as a much more abundant clone is one base away. A read error is likely, as this CDR3 ends without the conserved phenylalanine or tryptophan. The chain links TRBV6-6 to TRBJ1-5, with D tentatively TRBD1 (5 bases). Per the germline V gene, CDR1 is MNHNY and CDR2 is SVGAGI (reference sequence). There are 14 residues in the CDR3. Trimming removed 6 bases at V and 3 bases at J, with 12 bases between. The CDR3 DNA reads as TGTGCCAGCAGCACCCCGGGGGTCAATCAGCCCCAGCATCTT. Residues: CASSTPGVNQPQHL.

This clonotype showed up many times. J is TRBJ2-7 and V is TRBV27; D is unresolved. V lost 4 bases and J 3 bases, leaving 19 bases between the germline ends. This CDR3 contains 16 residues. Looked up from germline, CDR1 is MNHEY and CDR2 is SMNVEV (reference sequence). CDR3 in amino acids: CASSYGRSTSIYEQYF. In DNA, the CDR3 is TGTGCCAGCAGTTACGGACGGAGCACGTCGATCTACGAGCAGTACTTC.

The V call is TRBV11-2, the J call TRBJ2-2, with a possible D match to TRBD2 (6 bases). V lost 4 bases to trimming and J lost 5 bases, with 14 bases between them. Per the germline V gene, CDR1 is SGHAT and CDR2 is FQNNGV. This CDR3 has 15 residues. The CDR3 coding sequence is TGTGCCAGCAGCTCGGGGACTCCTCTTACCGGGGAGCTGTTTTTT. Its protein product is CASSSGTPLTGELFF.

This clonotype appeared many times. The V gene is TRBV5-1, the J gene TRBJ2-3, with D perhaps assigned TRBD1 or TRBD2 (6 bases each). V was cut by 3 bases and J by 5 bases, with 10 bases left in between. Per germline, CDR1 SGHRS and CDR2 YFSETQ. The CDR3 runs 13 residues. The CDR3, as DNA: TGCGCCAGCAGCTCGGGGGCGGGAGATACGCAGTATTTT. Translated, it gives CASSSGAGDTQYF.

This chain connects TRBV20-1 to TRBJ1-2; 7 positions agree with TRBD1. CDR3 size: 12 residues. The germline V gene has CDR1 DFQATT and CDR2 SNEGSKA (reference sequence). V was pared by 5 bases and J by 6 bases, with 6 bases of the junction left unmatched. The CDR3 is CSAYDRVHGYTF. Here the CDR3 DNA reads TGCAGTGCTTACGACAGGGTCCATGGCTACACCTTC.

Many counts were recorded for this clonotype. The gene calls are TRBV28 and TRBJ1-1, with a tentative D call TRBD1 (5 bases). V lost 3 bases to trimming and J lost 6 bases, with 11 bases between them. The V gene's germline CDR1 is MDHEN and CDR2 SYDVKM. CDR3 size: 13 residues. The CDR3 region is CASSFGGVPEAFF. CDR3 sequence (DNA): TGTGCCAGCAGTTTCGGAGGGGTTCCTGAAGCTTTCTTT.

This clonotype was found many times. The CDR3 here is CASSSPVGGNIQYF. CDR3 nucleotide sequence: TGTGCCAGCAGTTCCCCCGTGGGAGGCAACATTCAGTACTTC. The chain is built from TRBV28 and TRBJ2-4; a possible D gene is TRBD2 (6 bases). The CDR3 has 14 residues. The V and J ends lost 4 bases and 7 bases respectively, with 14 bases between them. The germline gives CDR1 MDHEN, CDR2 SYDVKM. Complete variable domain (other parts from reference TRBV28 and TRBJ2-4): DVKVTQSSRYLVKRTGEKVFLECVQDMDHENMFWYRQDPGLGLRLIYFSYDVKMKEKGDIPEGYSVSREKKERFSLILESASTNQTSMYLCASSSPVGGNIQYFGAGTRLSVL.

This clonotype has at least ten counts. The chain uses TRBV24-1 and TRBJ2-6, with 9 bases aligning to TRBD1. The CDR3 covers 20 residues. Per germline, CDR1 KGHDR and CDR2 SFDVKD. The trim removed 4 bases at V and 0 bases at J, leaving 12 bases unmatched. CDR3 protein: CATSETGQGLFSSGANVLTF. The CDR3 nucleotides are TGTGCCACCAGTGAAACGGGACAGGGCTTATTCAGCTCTGGGGCCAACGTCCTGACTTTC.

In its sample, this clonotype was seen many times. V is TRBV29-1 and J is TRBJ1-1; D possibly corresponds to TRBD1 (6 bases). This CDR3 has 17 residues. Germline V gives CDR1 SQVTM, CDR2 ANQGSEA. The V end was cut by 3 bases, the J end by 1 base, with 21 bases between. For the CDR3, the DNA is TGCAGCGTTGACCTCCTCGCGACAGGCTTGAAGAACACTGAAGCTTTCTTT. Residues: CSVDLLATGLKNTEAFF. Supplemented by reference TRBV29-1 and TRBJ1-1, the full variable domain reads SAVISQKPSRDICQRGTSLTIQCQVDSQVTMMFWYRQQPGQSLTLIATANQGSEATYESGFVIDKFPISRPNLTFSTLTVSNMSPEDSSIYLCSVDLLATGLKNTEAFFGQGTRLTVV.

This chain connects TRBV24-1 to TRBJ2-1, with TRBD2 matching 7 bases. Germline loops: CDR1 KGHDR, CDR2 SFDVKD. The ends lost 0 bases at V and 3 bases at J; junction bases unmatched: 7. The CDR3 is 17 residues long. The DNA for the CDR3 is TGTGCCACCAGTGATTTGGGGGGGGGGATGGACTACAATGAGCAGTTCTTC. Amino acid sequence: CATSDLGGGMDYNEQFF.

This clonotype was observed at least ten times. The rearrangement links TRBV20-1 to TRBJ1-4; weak D call: TRBD1 (6 bases). The ends were cut back, 6 bases at V and 8 bases at J, with 16 bases in the middle. Germline values: CDR1 DFQATT, CDR2 SNEGSKA (reference sequence). The CDR3 runs 13 residues. In DNA, the CDR3 is TGCAGTGCAATCCAGGGGCAGAAGGAAAAACTGTTTTTT. Translating gives CSAIQGQKEKLFF.

The count of this clonotype is one. This could be a read error, since a much larger clone is one nucleotide away. The V and J genes are TRBV5-1 and TRBJ2-7; D not resolved. Per germline, CDR1 SGHRS and CDR2 YFSETQ. The CDR3 has 13 amino acids. The CDR3 is CDSSLSRYSEQYF. CDR3 sequence (DNA): TGCGACAGCAGCTTGTCTCGGTACAGCGAGCAGTACTTC.

This clonotype was detected many times. The V call is TRBV11-2, the J call TRBJ2-1; 10 bases align to TRBD1. The CDR3 runs 22 residues. Germline V gives CDR1 SGHAT, CDR2 FQNNGV. V lost 4 bases, J lost 4 bases, and 25 bases stayed unmatched. The CDR3 loop is CASSSLLRGTGDSYSPYNEQFF. CDR3 in DNA: TGTGCCAGCAGCTCCCTCCTTCGAGGGACAGGGGACTCCTATAGCCCTTACAATGAGCAGTTCTTC.

This clonotype was counted ten times or more. The chain employs TRBV9 and TRBJ2-4; weak D call: TRBD2 (6 bases). V lost 0 bases and J lost 12, with 13 bases in between. Germline V gene data show CDR1 as SGDLS and CDR2 as YYNGEE. The length of the CDR3 is 13 residues. The chain's CDR3 is CASSVEVGGDQYF. CDR3 bases: TGTGCCAGCAGCGTAGAGGTCGGGGGAGATCAGTACTTC.

This clonotype occurred many times. The chain couples TRBV18 to TRBJ2-3; 7 nucleotides match TRBD1. V dropped 3 bases and J dropped 9; count of bases not matched to a gene: 12. From germline, CDR1 is KGHSH and CDR2 LQKENI. The CDR3 is made up of 15 amino acids. The CDR3 DNA is TGTGCCAGCTCACCTGAGACAGGGCTCCAGCTCACGCAGTATTTT. Translated, it gives CASSPETGLQLTQYF.

This clonotype showed up many times. V usage is TRBV7-9 and J usage is TRBJ2-1; D remains ambiguous. CDR1 is SEHNR, CDR2 FQNEAQ, per germline (reference sequence). Deletions cut 2 bases from V and 6 bases from J, with 2 bases between. The length of the CDR3 is 11 residues. CDR3 bases: TGTGCCAGCAGCTTATTCAATGAGCAGTTCTTC. Its protein is CASSLFNEQFF.

This clonotype was seen repeatedly, ten times or more. J is TRBJ1-1 and V is TRBV11-1; the D gene is possibly TRBD1 (5 bases). The germline V gene encodes CDR1 SGHAT and CDR2 FQDESV (reference sequence). Trimming removed 5 bases from V and 0 bases from J, with 7 bases in between. The length of the CDR3 is 13 residues. CDR3 in amino acids: CASSRDLNTEAFF. The CDR3 DNA follows: TGTGCCAGCAGCCGGGACCTGAACACTGAAGCTTTCTTT.

This clonotype has a count of ten or more. The gene calls are TRBV11-3 and TRBJ2-1; 12 bases fit TRBD2. Trimming removed 1 base from V and 3 bases from J; junction bases left unmatched: 10. CDR3 size: 19 residues. CDR1 SGHNT and CDR2 YENEEA come from the germline V gene. The CDR3: CASSLVLSSGRAFYNEQFF. As DNA, the CDR3 is TGTGCCAGCAGCTTAGTCCTTTCTAGCGGGAGGGCCTTCTACAATGAGCAGTTCTTC.

The rearrangement joins TRBV19 to TRBJ1-5, with D uncertain. Trimming took 5 bases from V and 5 from J, leaving 7 bases between them. The CDR3 covers 12 residues. CDR1 is LNHDA, CDR2 SQIVND, per germline (reference sequence). In DNA, the CDR3 is TGTGCCAGTAGTTACCCGGATCAGCCCCAGCATTTT. Translating it yields CASSYPDQPQHF.

A few counts support this clonotype. A much larger clone lies a single base off, so this may be a read error. In this CDR3 the conserved last residue, phenylalanine or tryptophan, is missing, so a read error is likely. V usage is TRBV5-5 and J usage is TRBJ2-1; 10 bases are shared with TRBD2. The length of the CDR3 is 16 residues. J was trimmed by 3 bases and V by 2 bases; bases with no gene match: 5. In germline, CDR1 is SGHKS, CDR2 YYEKEE (reference sequence). The CDR3 DNA reads TGTGCCAGCAGCTTCGTAGCGGGGGGCCTCTACAATGAGCAGTTCTCC. This sequence encodes CASSFVAGGLYNEQFS.

The chain carries TRBV7-2 and TRBJ2-2; 9 positions agree with TRBD1. Trimming cost V 1 base and J 5 bases; bases outside gene matches: 5. The V gene's germline CDR1 is SGHTA and CDR2 FQGNSA. The CDR3 runs to 16 residues. Here the CDR3 DNA reads TGTGCCAGCAGCTTAGTGGGACAGGGATGGACCGGGGAGCTGTTTTTT. Residues: CASSLVGQGWTGELFF.

This clonotype was observed at least ten times. The chain joins TRBV5-1 to TRBJ2-3; 7 bases match TRBD2. The trim removed 7 bases at V and 4 bases at J, leaving 6 bases unmatched. The CDR3 runs to 13 residues. CDR1 is SGHRS and CDR2 is YFSETQ in the germline V gene. CDR3 loop: CASRRAGADTQYF. CDR3 coding DNA: TGCGCCAGCCGAAGGGCGGGGGCAGATACGCAGTATTTT.

This clonotype was detected ten times or more. The genes are TRBV4-3 and TRBJ2-7; D may correspond to TRBD1 or TRBD2 (5 bases each). Trimming left V 2 bases short and J 6 bases short, with 14 bases between. This CDR3 has 14 residues. Germline lookup yields CDR1 LGHNA and CDR2 YSLEER. CDR3 in amino acids: CASSQKGQGAEQYF. CDR3 bases: TGCGCCAGCAGCCAAAAGGGCCAGGGAGCCGAGCAGTACTTC.

This clonotype was seen ten or more times. V gene TRBV20-1 combines with J gene TRBJ2-7; 7 nucleotides agree with TRBD1. Germline CDR1 is DFQATT and CDR2 is SNEGSKA (reference sequence). J lost 3 bases, V lost 6 bases, and 8 bases had no gene match. The CDR3 is 13 residues long. The CDR3 DNA reads as TGCAGTGCACCGGACAGGCTGGACTACGAGCAGTACTTC. This gives the protein CSAPDRLDYEQYF.

At least ten counts were recorded for this clonotype. The chain employs TRBV7-2 and TRBJ2-2; D gene unclear. The CDR3 loop spans 12 amino acids. The V gene's germline CDR1 is SGHTA and CDR2 FQGNSA. With 0 bases removed from V and 7 bases from J, the gap between germline ends came to 3 bases. CDR3 amino acids: CASSLALGELFF. CDR3 bases: TGTGCCAGCAGCTTAGCACTCGGGGAGCTGTTTTTT.

The chain has TRBV6-2 or TRBV6-3 and TRBJ1-1, with D unresolved. From germline, CDR1 is MNHEY and CDR2 SVGEGT. This CDR3 has 16 amino acids. The V and J ends lost 2 bases and 2 bases respectively, with 15 bases between them. The CDR3 loop is CASSYGMEGLNTEAFF. CDR3 coding DNA: TGTGCCAGCAGTTACGGGATGGAGGGCCTAAACACTGAAGCTTTCTTT.